The source of this TCR beta chain is a study of shared clonotypes between healthy human individuals. Looking at the study overall: The plates for each donor numbered three CD4 naive, three CD4 memory, two CD8 naive and one CD8 memory.

This was a deep-level run. Sorted-subset replicate PCRs used 200 ng of genomic DNA. This amount corresponded to about 30,000 T cell genomes. Generated by immunoSEQ multiplex PCR, the TCRdb table keeps only in-frame clones and is missing some. The data hold some 740,000 clones, with around 93% observed a single time. The CDR3 sequence is 14 residues long. Germline CDR1 reads SGHDT; CDR2 reads YYEEEE. V lost 2 bases and J lost 5, with 14 bases in between. CD45RO-negative cells were positively selected for CCR7, leaving out terminally differentiated effector memory CD45RA+ cells. The origin of this receptor is a young man in good health. Sequencing used naive CD8+ T cells sorted from blood. The chain couples TRBV5-6 to TRBJ2-7; TRBD1 or TRBD2 may be the D gene (5 bases each). CDR3 nucleotides: TGTGCCAGCAGCTTCGGGACCGGTTTTCACGAGCAGTACTTC. Its protein product is CASSFGTGFHEQYF.